These 29 T cell receptor beta chains were all obtained from the same sample, sequenced in a study of blood T cell repertoires in COVID-19. Measured with immunoSEQ multiplex PCR; TCRdb has only the in-frame clones, and not every one. The data contain more than 110,000 clones, 60% to 80% of them singletons. The material sequenced was peripheral blood. Every receptor here comes from a woman in her forties or fifties with active or convalescent COVID-19.

This clone has a handful of counts. V usage is TRBV6-5 and J usage is TRBJ1-5, with 7 bases lining up with TRBD1. The J segment lost 2 bases and the V segment lost 4 bases, leaving 5 bases of the junction unmatched. The germline CDR1 and CDR2 sequences are MNHEY and SVGAGI. The CDR3 runs to 15 residues. CDR3 DNA sequence: TGTGCCAGCAGTTCCAGACAGGGAGGCAATCAGCCCCAGCATTTT. It translates to CASSSRQGGNQPQHF.

The chain recombines TRBV30 with TRBJ2-5; 9 positions agree with TRBD1. Looked up from germline, CDR1 is GTSNPN and CDR2 is SVGIG (reference sequence). V shed 3 bases and J 5 bases; nucleotides not matched to a gene: 10. The CDR3 contains 15 residues. This CDR3 reads CAWRYYRGRGETQYF. The DNA of the CDR3 is TGTGCCTGGAGGTACTACAGGGGGCGCGGGGAGACCCAGTACTTC.

The chain has TRBV4-1 and TRBJ1-6; D might be TRBD1 (5 bases). V was cut by 0 bases and J by 6 bases, with 12 bases left in between. The CDR3 covers 16 residues. Germline loops: CDR1 MGHRA, CDR2 YSYEKL. The CDR3 DNA reads TGCGCCAGCAGCCAAGATGGGGGGATTGGTAATTCACCCCTCCACTTT. This sequence encodes CASSQDGGIGNSPLHF.

The chain combines TRBV6-2 or TRBV6-3 with TRBJ1-1; tentatively, D is TRBD1 (6 bases). Trimming stripped 2 bases from V and 1 base from J, with 11 bases between. Germline V gives CDR1 MNHEY, CDR2 SVGEGT. The CDR3 loop spans 15 amino acids. DNA for the CDR3: TGTGCCAGCAGTTACATTACAGGGAAGAACACTGAAGCTTTCTTT. This encodes CASSYITGKNTEAFF.

The chain couples TRBV13 to TRBJ2-7; D might be TRBD2 (6 bases). CDR1 and CDR2 (germline): PRHDT, FYEKMQ (reference sequence). The length of the CDR3 is 19 residues. Trimming stripped 7 bases from V and 2 bases from J, with 30 bases between. The CDR3 sequence: CASNFREPRFTKGPYEQYF. The CDR3 DNA sequence: TGTGCCAGCAACTTCCGGGAGCCCCGGTTCACCAAGGGCCCCTACGAGCAGTACTTC.

This rearrangement joins TRBV10-2 to TRBJ1-1; D gene ambiguous. From germline, CDR1 is WSHSY and CDR2 SAAADI. There are 11 residues in the CDR3. Between the trimmed V and J ends, which lost 1 base and 12 bases, there was a span of 9 bases. This chain's CDR3 is CASSEYARTFF. The DNA of the CDR3 is TGCGCCAGCAGTGAGTATGCGAGAACTTTCTTT.

This chain uses TRBV5-4 with TRBJ1-4; no reliable D call. V was trimmed by 0 bases and J by 0 bases, leaving 12 bases between them. The germline CDR1 and CDR2 sequences are SGHNT and YYREEE (reference sequence). The CDR3 is 17 residues long. CDR3 coding DNA: TGTGCCAGCAGCTTGGGCGGTACGTCTGCAACTAATGAAAAACTGTTTTTT. Residues: CASSLGGTSATNEKLFF.

This clone was observed a handful of times. V and J are TRBV19 and TRBJ2-7, with D perhaps matching TRBD1 (6 bases). From germline, CDR1 is LNHDA and CDR2 SQIVND (reference sequence). This CDR3 spans 13 amino acids. Trimming cost V 5 bases and J 2 bases, with 10 bases left between them. CDR3 coding DNA: TGTGCCAGTAGTGCCGGGACAACCTACGAGCAGTACTTC. It yields the protein CASSAGTTYEQYF.

The rearrangement links TRBV5-1 to TRBJ2-3; the D gene is possibly TRBD1 (5 bases). The CDR3 extends over 14 amino acids. V was cut by 0 bases and J by 4 bases, with 9 bases left in between. The V gene's germline CDR1 is SGHRS and CDR2 YFSETQ. In nucleotides, the CDR3 is TGCGCCAGCAGCTTGGCAGGGAACCCAGATACGCAGTATTTT. Its protein is CASSLAGNPDTQYF.

The chain is built from TRBV18 and TRBJ1-3, with 7 positions matching TRBD1. With 2 bases clipped from V and 0 bases from J, the junction kept 25 bases outside the gene matches. Looked up from germline, CDR1 is KGHSH and CDR2 is LQKENI. There are 23 residues in the CDR3. The CDR3, as DNA: TGTGCCAGCTCACCAGAGGACCGTAGTGAGTGGACAGGCTCTCTTTCCTCTGGAAACACCATATATTTT. Its translation: CASSPEDRSEWTGSLSSGNTIYF.

This clone has at least ten counts. This CDR3 reads CASSLEWANTEAFF. CDR3 coding DNA: TGTGCCAGCAGCTTAGAGTGGGCTAACACTGAAGCTTTCTTT. The V and J genes are TRBV7-9 and TRBJ1-1; D is ambiguous. The CDR3 consists of 14 residues. The germline V and J ends were trimmed by 1 base and 2 bases, with 8 bases remaining between them. Germline V gene data show CDR1 as SEHNR and CDR2 as FQNEAQ (reference sequence).

This chain uses TRBV7-3 with TRBJ2-6; tentatively, D is TRBD2 (5 bases). Germline CDR1 reads SGHTA; CDR2 reads FQGTGA. This CDR3 comprises 15 residues. The ends were cut back, 3 bases at V and 1 base at J, with 7 bases in the middle. CDR3 in DNA: TGTGCCAGCAGCTTGAGGGAATCTGGGGCCAACGTCCTGACTTTC. Translating it yields CASSLRESGANVLTF.

Only one count was recorded for this clone. This chain links TRBV19 with TRBJ1-4, with 9 bases matching TRBD1. CDR1 LNHDA and CDR2 SQIVND come from the germline V gene (reference sequence). This CDR3 spans 13 amino acids. V shed 3 bases and J 10 bases; nucleotides not matched to a gene: 3. CDR3: CASSMGTGSKLFF. CDR3 bases: TGTGCCAGTAGTATGGGGACAGGGTCAAAACTGTTTTTT. The variable domain in full, with the rest retrieved from reference TRBV19 and TRBJ1-4, is DGGITQSPKYLFRKEGQNVTLSCEQNLNHDAMYWYRQDPGQGLRLIYYSQIVNDFQKGDIAEGYSVSREKKESFPLTVTSAQKNPTAFYLCASSMGTGSKLFFGSGTQLSVL.

The rearrangement joins TRBV5-4 to TRBJ1-2; 7 positions match TRBD1. The CDR3 is 16 residues long. The V gene's germline CDR1 is SGHNT and CDR2 YYREEE (reference sequence). Trimming at V came to 2 bases and at J to 5 bases, leaving 12 bases not matched to a gene. CDR3 loop: CASSLQGPVLGYGYTF. CDR3 nucleotides: TGTGCCAGCAGCTTACAGGGGCCCGTCCTAGGATATGGCTACACCTTC.

This clone came up a few times. The chain combines TRBV5-1 with TRBJ1-1, with 11 bases matching TRBD1. Looked up from germline, CDR1 is SGHRS and CDR2 is YFSETQ. The CDR3 has 15 residues. After removal of 9 bases from V and 5 bases from J, the junction contained 12 bases not matched to a gene. CDR3 sequence reads: CATKVGQGARTEAFF. The CDR3 DNA sequence: TGCGCCACGAAGGTAGGACAGGGGGCGCGAACTGAAGCTTTCTTT.

CDR3 in DNA: TGTGCCAGCAGGGGGACAGGGTCTGAGAGCTACGAGCAGTACTTC. Encoded protein: CASRGTGSESYEQYF. This chain links TRBV2 with TRBJ2-7; 9 bases fit TRBD1. This CDR3 spans 15 amino acids. Looked up from germline, CDR1 is SNHLY and CDR2 is FYNNEI. The junction had 9 bases not matched to a gene; V was cut back by 6 bases and J by 3 bases.

In this sample, this clone turned up a few times. V usage is TRBV6-2 or TRBV6-3 and J usage is TRBJ2-2; no definite D call. The CDR3 consists of 16 residues. The V end was cut by 6 bases, the J end by 2 bases, with 16 bases between. Looked up from germline, CDR1 is MNHEY and CDR2 is SVGEGT. In DNA form, the CDR3 reads TGTGCCAGCAGCTCGGGTATCCGAGGCAACACCGGGGAGCTGTTTTTT. Amino acid sequence: CASSSGIRGNTGELFF.

The rearrangement uses TRBV3-1 (or the pseudogene TRBV3-2) and TRBJ1-6, with D hard to call. Trimming took 1 base from V and 0 from J, leaving 7 bases between them. Germline V CDR1 and CDR2: LGHDT, YNNKEL (reference sequence). This CDR3 contains 16 residues. The chain's CDR3 is CASSQGASSYNSPLHF. Here the CDR3 DNA reads TGTGCCAGCAGCCAAGGGGCCAGCTCCTATAATTCACCCCTCCACTTT.

This clone has a handful of counts. This chain connects TRBV5-5 to TRBJ2-4; D perhaps matches TRBD1 (6 bases). V gave up 4 bases and J gave up 3 bases, with 14 bases separating them. The germline CDR1 and CDR2 sequences are SGHKS and YYEKEE (reference sequence). This CDR3 region has 15 residues. The CDR3 DNA reads TGTGCCAGCAGCAGTCAGGGGTCGGGCAAAAACATTCAGTACTTC. Its translation: CASSSQGSGKNIQYF.

CDR3 nucleotides: TGTGCCAGCAAGGGACAGATGAACACTGAAGCTTTCTTT. Its translation is CASKGQMNTEAFF. The J gene is TRBJ1-1, the V gene TRBV3-1 (or the pseudogene TRBV3-2), with 7 bases that match TRBD1. J gave up 0 bases and V 7 bases, and 2 bases lay outside the gene matches. This CDR3 spans 13 amino acids. CDR1 is LGHDT and CDR2 is YNNKEL in the germline V gene (reference sequence).

The genes are TRBV15 and TRBJ2-4; TRBD2 aligns across 7 bases. Looked up from germline, CDR1 is LNHNV and CDR2 is YYDKDF (reference sequence). The CDR3 contains 15 residues. With V trimmed by 1 base and J by 2 bases, 2 bases remained unmatched. CDR3 DNA: TGTGCCACCAGCAGAGGGGGGGGTTCCAAAAACATTCAGTACTTC. This encodes CATSRGGGSKNIQYF.

The count of this clone is one. The chain recombines TRBV6-2 or TRBV6-3 with TRBJ1-1; D might be TRBD1 (6 bases). Germline CDR1 is MNHEY and CDR2 is SVGEGT. V lost 3 bases and J 9 bases, leaving 11 bases between the germline ends. This CDR3 region has 12 residues. CDR3 residues: CASSYRQAQAFF. In DNA, the CDR3 is TGTGCCAGCAGTTATCGACAGGCGCAAGCTTTCTTT.

The V and J genes are TRBV7-7 and TRBJ2-3, with D tentatively TRBD1 (6 bases). Per the germline V gene, CDR1 is SSHAT and CDR2 is FNYEAQ (reference sequence). The CDR3 covers 14 residues. Deletions cut 4 bases from V and 6 bases from J, with 14 bases between. CDR3 sequence: CASSSQGEQDTQYF. DNA of the CDR3: TGTGCCAGCAGCTCACAGGGCGAGCAGGATACGCAGTATTTT.

This clone was recorded once. The chain recombines TRBV30 with TRBJ1-5, with 8 bases lining up with TRBD1. Germline values: CDR1 GTSNPN, CDR2 SVGIG (reference sequence). Losses at the gene ends were 1 base for V and 6 bases for J; bases not matched to a gene: 5. The CDR3 contains 14 residues. The CDR3 reads CAWSGQGAFQPQHF. The CDR3 DNA reads as TGTGCCTGGAGTGGGCAGGGGGCTTTTCAGCCCCAGCATTTT. The full variable domain, in which reference TRBV30 and TRBJ1-5 provide the parts outside the CDR3, is SQTIHQWPATLVQPVGSPLSLECTVEGTSNPNLYWYRQAAGRGLQLLFYSVGIGQISSEVPQNLSASRPQDRQFILSSKKLLLSDSGFYLCAWSGQGAFQPQHFGDGTRLSIL.

V usage is TRBV30 and J usage is TRBJ2-1; 11 bases match TRBD2. The CDR3 spans 16 residues. Germline CDR1 and CDR2: GTSNPN and SVGIG (reference sequence). The V segment lost 5 bases and the J segment 8 bases; nucleotides outside the gene matches: 14. This CDR3 reads CAWADYSGGARDEQFF. DNA for the CDR3: TGTGCCTGGGCCGACTATAGCGGGGGGGCCAGGGATGAGCAGTTCTTC.

The chain combines TRBV6-5 with TRBJ1-4; possibly TRBD1 for D (6 bases). The CDR3 spans 14 residues. Trimming took off 2 bases at V and 3 bases at J, with 7 bases between the two ends. Germline CDR1 reads MNHEY; CDR2 reads SVGAGI. As DNA, the CDR3 is TGTGCCAGCAGTTACCAGGGGTCTAATGAAAAACTGTTTTTT. It codes for CASSYQGSNEKLFF.

J is TRBJ2-1 and V is TRBV11-3; perhaps TRBD2 as D (5 bases). Between the trimmed V and J ends, which lost 5 bases and 10 bases, there was a span of 15 bases. CDR1 SGHNT and CDR2 YENEEA come from the germline V gene. This CDR3 spans 13 amino acids. The CDR3 is CASSPSTTGEQFF. In DNA form, the CDR3 reads TGTGCCAGCAGCCCCTCAACTACGGGGGAGCAGTTCTTC. Full variable domain (remainder filled in from reference TRBV11-3 and TRBJ2-1): EAGVVQSPRYKIIEKKQPVAFWCNPISGHNTLYWYLQNLGQGPELLIRYENEEAVDDSQLPKDRFSAERLKGVDSTLKIQPAELGDSAVYLCASSPSTTGEQFFGPGTRLTVL.

The chain is built from TRBV28 and TRBJ1-5; 9 bases align to TRBD1. The V gene's germline CDR1 is MDHEN and CDR2 SYDVKM. The CDR3 covers 15 residues. The V and J ends lost 5 bases and 4 bases, in that order; junction bases with no gene match: 6. CDR3 region: CASSTPGTGNQPQHF. The CDR3 coding sequence is TGTGCCAGCAGTACCCCCGGGACAGGGAATCAGCCCCAGCATTTT.

This clone was seen only once. The rearrangement uses TRBV27 and TRBJ2-5, with a tentative D call TRBD2 (6 bases). Per germline, CDR1 MNHEY and CDR2 SMNVEV (reference sequence). CDR3 length: 14 amino acids. Between the trimmed V and J ends, which lost 2 bases and 5 bases, there was a span of 12 bases. DNA for the CDR3: TGTGCCAGCAGTTTAGGGGGGTCGTGGGAGACCCAGTACTTC. This gives the protein CASSLGGSWETQYF.